The sequence of this TCR beta chain was determined in a study of Ad26.COV2.S vaccination and SARS-CoV-2 variants. This sample's treatment: 19 received Ad26.COV2.S at low or high dose, single or two shots; five or six received placebo; per-sample allocation not given. Each sample was drawn 63 days after the first injection (of vaccine or placebo). Per the germline V gene, CDR1 is LNHDA and CDR2 is SQIVND (reference sequence). CDR3 length: 16 residues. J was trimmed by 5 bases and V by 7 bases; bases with no gene match: 9. This table comes from immunoSEQ multiplex PCR, and its TCRdb copy is limited to in-frame clones, with some not included. This table holds about 470,000 clones, roughly 91% found once.

This receptor was obtained from a person between 18 and 59 years old who received the Ad26.COV2.S COVID-19 vaccine or a placebo. The specimen was peripheral blood, collected in a trial of Ad26.COV2.S vaccine versus placebo. The chain is built from TRBV19 and TRBJ2-1, with TRBD2 matching 12 bases. CDR3 region: CASNKRGLAGNNEQFF. DNA for the CDR3: TGTGCCAGTAACAAAAGGGGACTAGCGGGTAACAATGAGCAGTTCTTC.